This entry lists 27 T cell receptor beta chains sequenced from one sample in a study of cytomegalovirus exposure and HLA in healthy donors. Primers: 60 Vbeta forward and 13 Jbeta reverse. Repertoires were generated with immunoSEQ multiplex PCR, while TCRdb's copy carries only in-frame clones and drops some. The table records 36,000 or so clones, around 84% of them present only once. Sequencing used PBMCs. Source of these receptors: a woman aged 18-29 years in good health and CMV-seronegative.

As for this clone: The junction differs from germline at one of its ends, possibly a read error. The rearrangement joins TRBV27 to TRBJ1-5; 9 positions match TRBD1. Germline V gene lookup returns CDR1 MNHEY and CDR2 SMNVEV (reference sequence). The CDR3 consists of 14 residues. The CDR3: CASSPGQGNQPQNF. Here the CDR3 DNA reads TGTGCCAGCAGTCCTGGACAGGGGAATCAGCCCCAGAATTTT.

The count of this clone is one. The V and J genes are TRBV5-1 and TRBJ1-2; 10 bases line up with TRBD1. Germline loops: CDR1 SGHRS, CDR2 YFSETQ. The ends lost 4 bases at V and 8 bases at J; junction bases unmatched: 8. The CDR3 runs 14 residues. CDR3 nucleotides: TGCGCCAGCAGCGAACGACAGGGGGCGAGCGGCTACACCTTC. This gives the protein CASSERQGASGYTF.

This chain joins TRBV18 and TRBJ2-1; a possible D gene is TRBD2 (5 bases). From germline, CDR1 is KGHSH and CDR2 LQKENI. The CDR3 consists of 15 residues. Trimming removed 8 bases from V and 6 bases from J, with 20 bases in between. CDR3 sequence reads: CASSTVPTGVNEQFF. CDR3 coding DNA: TGTGCCAGCAGCACCGTTCCGACCGGGGTCAATGAGCAGTTCTTC.

J is TRBJ1-1 and V is TRBV7-9; TRBD1 aligns across 7 bases. CDR1 and CDR2 from the germline V gene are SEHNR and FQNEAQ (reference sequence). The CDR3 is made up of 12 amino acids. V shed 5 bases, J shed 8 bases, and the junction held 5 bases outside the gene matches. As DNA, the CDR3 is TGTGCCAGCAGCGGGGGGACAGAAGAAGCTTTCTTT. It specifies CASSGGTEEAFF.

This chain joins TRBV5-1 and TRBJ1-1; 11 bases match TRBD1. This CDR3 comprises 17 residues. The germline V gene has CDR1 SGHRS and CDR2 YFSETQ. J was trimmed by 3 bases and V by 1 base; bases with no gene match: 8. CDR3 loop: CASSLRGRGQGDTEAFF. For the CDR3, the DNA is TGCGCCAGCAGCTTGAGGGGCCGGGGACAGGGGGACACTGAAGCTTTCTTT.

This chain uses TRBV7-3 with TRBJ2-2; D is perhaps TRBD2 (5 bases). V was clipped by 1 base and J by 0 bases, with 9 bases between them. The CDR3 spans 16 residues. Germline values: CDR1 SGHTA, CDR2 FQGTGA. The CDR3 region is CASSLRPGTNTGELFF. The CDR3 nucleotides are TGTGCCAGCAGCTTAAGACCGGGAACGAACACCGGGGAGCTGTTTTTT. The whole variable domain, remainder taken from reference TRBV7-3 and TRBJ2-2, is GAGVSQTPSNKVTEKGKYVELRCDPISGHTALYWYRQSLGQGPEFLIYFQGTGAADDSGLPNDRFFAVRPEGSVSTLKIQRTERGDSAVYLCASSLRPGTNTGELFFGEGSRLTVL.

The CDR3 loop reads CASRTSGSPQETQYF. CDR3 nucleotides: TGTGCCAGCCGGACTAGCGGGAGCCCACAAGAGACCCAGTACTTC. The V gene is TRBV6-1, the J gene TRBJ2-5, with 13 bases aligning to TRBD2. CDR3 length: 15 amino acids. Germline V lookup: CDR1 MNHNS, CDR2 SASEGT. The trim removed 8 bases at V and 2 bases at J, leaving 5 bases unmatched.

The chain carries TRBV4-2 and TRBJ2-1, with unresolved D. The CDR3 contains 13 residues. The V end lost 1 base, the J end lost 7 bases, and 8 bases lay between the germline ends. The germline V gene encodes CDR1 LGHNA and CDR2 YNFKEQ. CDR3 DNA sequence: TGTGCCAGCAGCCAAGGCATCGGGAATGAGCAGTTCTTC. This gives the protein CASSQGIGNEQFF.

The genes are TRBV5-1 and TRBJ2-7; TRBD2 might be the D (7 bases). Germline V gene lookup returns CDR1 SGHRS and CDR2 YFSETQ. CDR3 length equals 14 residues. Trimming removed 2 bases from V and 5 bases from J, with 14 bases in between. The CDR3 sequence is CASSLGGGYNEQYF. The CDR3, as DNA: TGCGCCAGCAGCTTAGGGGGGGGCTACAACGAGCAGTACTTC. The full variable domain, completed using reference TRBV5-1 and TRBJ2-7, is KAGVTQTPRYLIKTRGQQVTLSCSPISGHRSVSWYQQTPGQGLQFLFEYFSETQRNKGNFPGRFSGRQFSNSRSEMNVSTLELGDSALYLCASSLGGGYNEQYFGPGTRLTVT.

The rearrangement joins TRBV15 to TRBJ2-7, with 7 bases that match TRBD1. The CDR3 sequence is 13 residues long. The trim removed 6 bases at V and 5 bases at J, leaving 7 bases unmatched. In germline, CDR1 is LNHNV, CDR2 YYDKDF (reference sequence). CDR3 loop: CATSPGGMHEQYF. CDR3 DNA sequence: TGTGCCACCAGTCCAGGGGGTATGCACGAGCAGTACTTC.

The chain joins TRBV7-2 to TRBJ2-7, with D perhaps matching TRBD2 (5 bases). Germline CDR1 and CDR2: SGHTA and FQGNSA. With 1 base removed from V and 5 bases from J, the gap between germline ends came to 15 bases. The CDR3 has 15 amino acids. The CDR3 bases are TGTGCCAGCAGCTTAGTGGCCCTAACTAGTGACGAGCAGTACTTC. This gives the protein CASSLVALTSDEQYF.

The chain has TRBV14 and TRBJ2-1; TRBD2 matches at 11 bases. Trimming cost V 0 bases and J 9 bases; bases outside gene matches: 10. The CDR3 is 17 residues long. Germline V gene data show CDR1 as SGHDN and CDR2 as FVKESK. DNA for the CDR3: TGTGCCAGCAGCCAAGATGAAAAACTAGCGGGAGCGGGTGAGCAGTTCTTC. This sequence encodes CASSQDEKLAGAGEQFF.

The chain has TRBV30 and TRBJ2-7; TRBD1 matches at 7 bases. Unmatched junction bases numbered 7, after V lost 3 bases and J lost 2 bases. The CDR3 spans 14 residues. Germline CDR1 reads GTSNPN; CDR2 reads SVGIG (reference sequence). As DNA, the CDR3 is TGTGCCTGGAGCTTGACAGGGAAGACCTACGAGCAGTACTTC. Encoded protein: CAWSLTGKTYEQYF.

The chain links TRBV5-1 to TRBJ1-6, with D tentatively TRBD1 (6 bases). The CDR3 totals 16 residues. V shed 2 bases and J shed 9 bases, with 18 bases lying between them. Per germline, CDR1 SGHRS and CDR2 YFSETQ. The CDR3 reads CASSLIPVQGPSPLHF. CDR3 sequence (DNA): TGCGCCAGCAGCTTAATACCGGTACAGGGACCTTCACCCCTCCACTTT.

This clone turned up a few times. The chain employs TRBV6-1 and TRBJ1-4, with no clear D. The CDR3 has 12 residues. In germline, CDR1 is MNHNS, CDR2 SASEGT. V shed 8 bases and J shed 10 bases, with 14 bases lying between them. DNA of the CDR3: TGTGCCAGCCTCCTGGCGACGGGAAAACTGTTTTTT. Amino acid sequence: CASLLATGKLFF.

This chain connects TRBV29-1 to TRBJ2-7; no reliable D call. V was clipped by 5 bases and J by 6 bases, with 17 bases between them. The germline CDR1 and CDR2 sequences are SQVTM and ANQGSEA. The CDR3 is 13 residues long. The CDR3, as DNA: TGCAGCGTTAAAGGCGATAATGCCCCCGAGCAGTACTTC. Residues: CSVKGDNAPEQYF.

About this clone itself: At one end, the junction sequence differs from germline, possibly due to a read error. This chain connects TRBV7-8 to TRBJ1-5; possibly TRBD1 for D (5 bases). The V gene's germline CDR1 is SGHVS and CDR2 FQNEAQ. The CDR3 is 17 residues long. The CDR3: CASSLSPGYNGNQPQNF. CDR3 DNA: TGTGCCAGCAGCTTAAGTCCAGGGTATAATGGCAATCAGCCCCAGAATTTT.

Worth noting for this clone: Relative to the germline gene, one junction end is altered; a read error may explain this. This CDR3 reads CASSPLDRGRSPLNF. The CDR3 coding sequence is TGTGCCAGTAGTCCCCTTGACAGGGGTCGCTCACCCCTCAACTTT. The V and J genes are TRBV19 and TRBJ1-6; TRBD1 agrees at 8 bases. Germline CDR1 reads LNHDA; CDR2 reads SQIVND (reference sequence). This CDR3 has 15 amino acids.

V usage is TRBV5-1 and J usage is TRBJ1-1; 7 bases map to TRBD1. The CDR3 is 14 residues long. The germline CDR1 and CDR2 sequences are SGHRS and YFSETQ. J gave up 0 bases and V 2 bases, and 1 base lay outside the gene matches. CDR3 protein: CASSFTGVNTEAFF. The CDR3 DNA sequence: TGCGCCAGCAGCTTTACAGGGGTGAACACTGAAGCTTTCTTT.

The chain is built from TRBV6-5 and TRBJ1-3; the D is unclear. Trimming removed 0 bases at V and 0 bases at J, with 3 bases between. The CDR3 is 14 residues long. Germline values: CDR1 MNHEY, CDR2 SVGAGI. The CDR3 bases are TGTGCCAGCAGTTACTCTTACTCTGGAAACACCATATATTTT. This codes for CASSYSYSGNTIYF.

The CDR3 DNA is TGTGCCAGCTCACCACCGTCTGGGGGCAGTACCTACGAGCAGTACTTC. Residues: CASSPPSGGSTYEQYF. This sequence joins TRBV18 and TRBJ2-7; TRBD1 might be the D (6 bases). The germline gives CDR1 KGHSH, CDR2 LQKENI. This CDR3 contains 16 residues. The germline V and J ends were trimmed by 0 bases and 2 bases, with 14 bases remaining between them.

The chain joins TRBV7-3 to TRBJ1-2, with 7 bases that match TRBD1. The CDR3 length is 12 residues. Germline V CDR1 and CDR2: SGHTA, FQGTGA. V gave up 5 bases and J gave up 6 bases; unmatched junction bases: 3. CDR3 DNA: TGTGCCAGCAGCGCCGGGACAGATGGCTACACCTTC. This sequence encodes CASSAGTDGYTF.

The chain couples TRBV4-3 to TRBJ2-1; D is unclear. V lost 0 bases and J lost 7, with 7 bases in between. The germline gives CDR1 LGHNA, CDR2 YSLEER. This CDR3 spans 13 amino acids. CDR3 protein: CASSQDIRNEQFF. Written as DNA, the CDR3 is TGCGCCAGCAGCCAAGATATTAGAAATGAGCAGTTCTTC.

V and J are TRBV19 and TRBJ2-1; 10 bases are shared with TRBD2. Germline V gene data show CDR1 as LNHDA and CDR2 as SQIVND (reference sequence). The ends lost 3 bases at V and 0 bases at J; junction bases unmatched: 17. This CDR3 has 21 amino acids. The CDR3 spells CASSMRPRAGGRRGSYNEQFF. The CDR3 coding sequence is TGTGCCAGTAGTATGCGTCCTCGAGCGGGAGGGCGGCGGGGCTCCTACAATGAGCAGTTCTTC.

This clone was detected only a few times. The chain joins TRBV6-1 to TRBJ1-6, with 9 bases aligning to TRBD1. Germline-derived CDR1 and CDR2 are MNHNS and SASEGT. J lost 9 bases, V lost 4 bases, and 1 base had no gene match. CDR3 size: 13 residues. Here the CDR3 reads CASSGQGGSPLHF. In DNA, the CDR3 is TGTGCCAGCAGTGGACAGGGGGGTTCACCCCTCCACTTT.

The rearrangement joins TRBV29-1 to TRBJ1-1, with D unclear. Germline V lookup: CDR1 SQVTM, CDR2 ANQGSEA. The CDR3 covers 14 residues. Trimming took off 0 bases at V and 2 bases at J, with 10 bases between the two ends. CDR3: CSVEDDKINTEAFF. CDR3 bases: TGCAGCGTTGAAGATGACAAGATTAACACTGAAGCTTTCTTT.

The genes are TRBV7-2 and TRBJ1-4, with D perhaps TRBD1 (5 bases). Germline V gene data show CDR1 as SGHTA and CDR2 as FQGNSA. The CDR3 is 16 amino acids. The V gene lost 5 bases and the J gene lost 5 bases, with 18 bases spanning the gap. The CDR3 DNA follows: TGTGCCAGCAGCCACCCAACCGGGGGGAAAAATGAAAAACTGTTTTTT. Translated: CASSHPTGGKNEKLFF.